This TCR beta chain was sequenced during a study of T cells after yellow fever vaccination. Study outcomes and limitations: Some clonotypes, a small share, were shared between CD4 and CD8 compartments.

TCRdb re-analysed the 5' RACE reads in MiXCR, keeping a single row per CDR3 protein. The repertoire has more than 350,000 distinct CDR3 sequences, 9.5% to 13% of them found once; the top ten carry roughly a sixth. The CDR3 contains 13 residues. CDR1 and CDR2 from the germline V gene are SGHRS and YFSETQ. The V end was cut by 6 bases, the J end by 6 bases, with 16 bases between. This clonotype was seen at least ten times. Its target is not known. The source was PBMCs, collected on the day of the first yellow fever vaccination. The receptor comes from a man younger than 35 who received the YFV17D yellow fever vaccine. The V call is TRBV5-1, the J call TRBJ2-7, with D possibly being TRBD1 or TRBD2 (5 bases each). DNA of the CDR3: TGCGCCAGCACCCTTGTATCGGGGCGCGAGCAGTACTTC. As protein: CASTLVSGREQYF.